The entry that follows covers one T cell receptor beta chain sequence. Its antigen is still unknown. The data derive from a study of CD8 T cells in ankylosing spondylitis. V dropped 5 bases and J dropped 3 bases, with 14 bases sitting between them. This CDR3 has 14 amino acids. CDR1 and CDR2 from the germline V gene are KGHSH and LQKENI. Study-level results: It was reported that disease-linked clones were significantly enriched in matched ankylosing spondylitis synovial fluid. What appeared characteristic of ankylosing spondylitis blood was a TCR beta motif of 7 or 8 highly homologous variants.

Each CDR3 protein is one row after TCRdb ran MiXCR on the 5' RACE reads. The sample has approximately 500,000 distinct CDR3 sequences, over 9.5% seen once. The J gene is TRBJ2-7, the V gene TRBV18; weak D call: TRBD2 (6 bases). The source of this sequence is a male donor with ankylosing spondylitis. The sequencing sample was made of blood, either unsorted or a sorted T cell fraction (not recorded which). The CDR3 loop is CASSDRDSHYEQYF. The DNA for the CDR3 is TGTGCCAGCTCAGACCGGGACTCACACTACGAGCAGTACTTC.